This TCR beta chain is drawn from a study of cytomegalovirus exposure and HLA in healthy donors. Researchers ran the PCR with 60 Vbeta and 13 Jbeta primers. Profiled with immunoSEQ multiplex PCR; TCRdb holds only in-frame clones, not every one. The sample consists of about 160,000 clones, over 80% of them appearing once. This CDR3 comprises 13 residues. The ends lost 4 bases at V and 5 bases at J; junction bases unmatched: 7. The germline V gene encodes CDR1 GTSNPN and CDR2 SVGIG (reference sequence). The study's findings and limits: Indistinguishable V segments, including TRBV6-2 and TRBV6-3, were excluded. The majority of TCR sequences were rare, yet some public TCRs appeared in many donors. A later analysis by the authors found several of the most significant clusters apparently linked to common viral pathogens.

Concerning this clone: Its antigen is not known.

Sequences were obtained from PBMCs. V is TRBV30 and J is TRBJ1-2, with 7 bases aligning to TRBD1. This clonotype was obtained from a girl aged 5-17 years in good health and CMV-seropositive. For the CDR3, the DNA is TGTGCCTGGAATACAGGGGAAGGGTATGGCTACACCTTC. Encoded protein: CAWNTGEGYGYTF.